One sample yielded the 2 T cell receptor beta chains listed below, sequenced in a study of blood T cell repertoires in COVID-19. Clones were sequenced by immunoSEQ multiplex PCR, and TCRdb holds only the in-frame ones, with some missing. Of approximately 450,000 clones listed, about 89% are singletons. The sample taken for sequencing was peripheral blood. The receptor set was obtained from a woman aged 25 to 39 with acute or convalescent COVID-19.

As for this clone: The junction departs from the called germline gene at one end, perhaps through a read error. CDR3 sequence reads: CANSSPRDSPRDGTIYF. CDR3 nucleotide sequence: TGTGCCAACAGTAGTCCCCGCGACAGTCCGCGGGATGGCACCATATATTTT. The gene calls are TRBV27 and TRBJ1-3; a weak D match, TRBD1 (5 bases). The CDR3 is made up of 17 amino acids. CDR1 is MNHEY and CDR2 is SMNVEV in the germline V gene (reference sequence).

Only one count was recorded for this clone. The chain uses TRBV5-6 and TRBJ2-1; 7 positions match TRBD2. The CDR3 sequence is 17 residues long. After removal of 0 bases from V and 4 bases from J, the junction contained 10 bases not matched to a gene. Germline CDR1 and CDR2: SGHDT and YYEEEE. The CDR3 sequence: CASSLAWGEGSYNEQFF. The DNA of the CDR3 is TGTGCCAGCAGCTTGGCCTGGGGGGAGGGAAGTTACAATGAGCAGTTCTTC.